The 15 T cell receptor beta chains below come from one sample, sequenced in a study of shared clonotypes between healthy human individuals. TCRdb keeps only in-frame clones here, not all; method: immunoSEQ multiplex PCR. Counted here are hundreds of thousands of clones, 95% to 96% occurring once; the ten biggest clones make up roughly 0.12%. As defined, naive CD8 cells were CD45RO-negative and positively selected for CCR7, with terminally differentiated effector memory CD45RA+ cells excluded. The sample taken for sequencing was naive CD8+ T cells sorted from blood. These receptors were taken from a woman in her 30s in good health.

The V and J genes are TRBV7-9 and TRBJ2-7, with TRBD2 matching over 8 bases. Germline CDR1 is SEHNR and CDR2 is FQNEAQ (reference sequence). The ends lost 5 bases at V and 0 bases at J; junction bases unmatched: 15. This CDR3 has 18 amino acids. The CDR3 nucleotides read TGTGCCAGCAGCCCGACCGGGCTAGCGGGTTTAAGCTCCTACGAGCAGTACTTC. Translating it yields CASSPTGLAGLSSYEQYF.

The J gene is TRBJ2-7, the V gene TRBV19; 7 bases match TRBD1. CDR1 is LNHDA, CDR2 SQIVND, per germline (reference sequence). The CDR3 loop spans 18 amino acids. Trimming cost V 5 bases and J 0 bases; bases outside gene matches: 16. The CDR3 reads CASSFSGVRGQSSYEQYF. The CDR3 nucleotides read TGTGCCAGTAGTTTCTCCGGCGTGAGGGGACAGTCCTCCTACGAGCAGTACTTC. Full variable domain (rest looked up from reference TRBV19 and TRBJ2-7): DGGITQSPKYLFRKEGQNVTLSCEQNLNHDAMYWYRQDPGQGLRLIYYSQIVNDFQKGDIAEGYSVSREKKESFPLTVTSAQKNPTAFYLCASSFSGVRGQSSYEQYFGPGTRLTVT.

The chain carries TRBV5-4 and TRBJ1-6, with TRBD1 matching 7 bases. Germline-derived CDR1 and CDR2 are SGHNT and YYREEE (reference sequence). The ends lost 4 bases at V and 9 bases at J; junction bases unmatched: 4. The CDR3 length is 13 residues. This CDR3 reads CASSMDRFSPLHF. DNA of the CDR3: TGTGCCAGCAGCATGGACAGGTTTTCACCCCTCCACTTT.

CDR3 DNA: TGTGCCAGCTCCCGAGGGGGCCTAGGATACGATACGCAGTATTTT. This gives the protein CASSRGGLGYDTQYF. This chain joins TRBV28 and TRBJ2-3, with TRBD1 matching over 7 bases. The V segment lost 8 bases and the J segment 6 bases; nucleotides outside the gene matches: 14. The length of the CDR3 is 15 residues. The germline V gene encodes CDR1 MDHEN and CDR2 SYDVKM.

The chain employs TRBV10-3 and TRBJ2-7; TRBD1 agrees at 7 bases. V gave up 10 bases and J gave up 2 bases; unmatched junction bases: 14. Germline CDR1 and CDR2: ENHRY and SYGVKD. The CDR3 covers 15 residues. CDR3 sequence (DNA): TGTGCCACTCGAGGAGGAACAGGGGCCCCCTACGAGCAGTACTTC. Protein product: CATRGGTGAPYEQYF.

This clone was detected once. The rearrangement uses TRBV14 and TRBJ2-2, with a weak D call TRBD2 (6 bases). The CDR3 has 17 residues. Trimming removed 1 base from V and 1 base from J, with 13 bases in between. Germline V gives CDR1 SGHDN, CDR2 FVKESK. CDR3 nucleotide sequence: TGTGCCAGCAGCCAAGCCGTTGGGCGGGAGAACACCGGGGAGCTGTTTTTT. This codes for CASSQAVGRENTGELFF.

The gene calls are TRBV27 and TRBJ2-7, with TRBD2 as a possible D gene (7 bases). CDR3 length: 13 amino acids. The V and J ends lost 4 bases and 5 bases respectively, with 12 bases between them. Per the germline V gene, CDR1 is MNHEY and CDR2 is SMNVEV (reference sequence). CDR3 in DNA: TGTGCCAGCAGTTCCCGCGGGGGCCACGAGCAGTACTTC. It specifies CASSSRGGHEQYF.

The chain is built from TRBV2 and TRBJ2-1; 10 bases line up with TRBD1. Trimming took 6 bases from V and 7 from J; bases not matched to a gene: 6. Germline V lookup: CDR1 SNHLY, CDR2 FYNNEI. CDR3 length equals 14 residues. This CDR3 is CASSEDRGVNEQFF. The DNA of the CDR3 is TGTGCCAGCAGCGAGGACAGGGGGGTAAATGAGCAGTTCTTC.

The gene calls are TRBV4-1 and TRBJ1-3; possible D gene TRBD1, 5 bases. Trimming pared 2 bases from V and 2 bases from J, leaving 16 bases between. CDR1 MGHRA and CDR2 YSYEKL come from the germline V gene. The CDR3 loop spans 17 amino acids. The CDR3 loop is CASSQKILREAGNTIYF. CDR3 sequence (DNA): TGCGCCAGCAGCCAAAAAATCCTCAGGGAGGCTGGAAACACCATATATTTT.

The J gene is TRBJ1-1, the V gene TRBV27, with D possibly TRBD1 on 6 matching bases. The CDR3 contains 11 residues. Germline V gene sequence: CDR1 MNHEY, CDR2 SMNVEV (reference sequence). Trimming removed 4 bases at V and 11 bases at J, with 11 bases between. The CDR3 DNA sequence: TGTGCCAGCAGTTACGGGGGGCAGGCTTTCTTT. Translating gives CASSYGGQAFF.

This rearrangement joins TRBV7-2 to TRBJ1-1; D call uncertain. Germline loops: CDR1 SGHTA, CDR2 FQGNSA. V lost 4 bases and J 0 bases, leaving 6 bases between the germline ends. This CDR3 spans 13 amino acids. The CDR3 nucleotides are TGTGCCAGCAGCTACACCATGAACACTGAAGCTTTCTTT. This sequence encodes CASSYTMNTEAFF.

The rearrangement joins TRBV2 to TRBJ2-7; TRBD1 or TRBD2 may be the D gene (5 bases each). CDR3 length: 17 residues. V was clipped by 2 bases and J by 1 base, with 18 bases between them. Germline V gene sequence: CDR1 SNHLY, CDR2 FYNNEI. Here the CDR3 reads CASSESGGSWGSYEQYF. CDR3 sequence (DNA): TGTGCCAGCAGTGAATCGGGCGGCTCCTGGGGGTCCTACGAGCAGTACTTC.

The genes are TRBV5-8 and TRBJ2-1; 8 positions agree with TRBD2. The CDR3 runs to 14 residues. CDR1 and CDR2 from the germline V gene are SGHTS and YDEGEE. Trimming at V came to 2 bases and at J to 9 bases, leaving 7 bases not matched to a gene. The CDR3 DNA sequence: TGTGCCAGCAGCTTCCCGGGAGGGTTGCGTGAGCAGTTCTTC. Residues: CASSFPGGLREQFF.

The chain uses TRBV27 and TRBJ2-1; 8 bases map to TRBD2. Germline CDR1 reads MNHEY; CDR2 reads SMNVEV (reference sequence). Germline trimming cut 6 bases from V and 7 bases from J; bases unmatched to any gene: 2. The CDR3 loop spans 12 amino acids. In DNA form, the CDR3 reads TGTGCCAGCAGGGGCGGGGGGAATGAGCAGTTCTTC. Encoded protein: CASRGGGNEQFF.

This clone is a singleton in its sample. Other DNA sequences in this sample translate to the same CDR3. The chain joins TRBV27 to TRBJ1-2, with D unresolved. V dropped 3 bases and J dropped 0 bases, with 8 bases sitting between them. CDR3 size: 14 residues. Germline V lookup: CDR1 MNHEY, CDR2 SMNVEV (reference sequence). The DNA of the CDR3 is TGTGCCAGCAGTTTTCTCGGAGCTAACTATGGCTACACCTTC. It codes for CASSFLGANYGYTF.